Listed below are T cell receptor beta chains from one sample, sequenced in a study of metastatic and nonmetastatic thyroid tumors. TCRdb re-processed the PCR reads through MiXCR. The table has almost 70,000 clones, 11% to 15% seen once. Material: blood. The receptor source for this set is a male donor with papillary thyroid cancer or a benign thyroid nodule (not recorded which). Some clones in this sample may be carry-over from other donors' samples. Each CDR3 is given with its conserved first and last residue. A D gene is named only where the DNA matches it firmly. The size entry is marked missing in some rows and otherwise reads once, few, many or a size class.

CANISRQGEWSYNEQFF	TGTGCCAACATTTCCAGACAGGGAGAATGGTCCTACAATGAGCAGTTCTTC	TRBV6-5	.	TRBD1	TRBJ2-1
CASSEQGLGTEAFF	TGCGCCAGCAGTGAGCAAGGACTAGGCACTGAAGCTTTCTTT	TRBV10-2	many	.	TRBJ1-1
CASSSVSRLAGGPREQYF	TGTGCCAGCAGTTCAGTCTCCAGACTAGCGGGAGGGCCTAGGGAGCAGTACTTC	TRBV27	medium-sized	TRBD2	TRBJ2-7
CASRRDSTDTQYF	TGTGCCAGCAGGAGGGACAGCACAGATACGCAGTATTTT	TRBV6-1	many	.	TRBJ2-3
CASSLVAGRNEQYF	TGTGCCAGCAGTTTAGTGGCAGGGCGGAACGAGCAGTACTTC	TRBV12-3/TRBV12-4	few	.	TRBJ2-7
CASRSGVTGGYTF	TGTGCCAGCAGAAGTGGGGTTACGGGTGGCTACACCTTC	TRBV6-1	.	.	TRBJ1-2
CASSPLPQEETQYF	TGCGCCAGCAGCCCCTTACCCCAAGAAGAGACCCAGTACTTC	TRBV5-1	.	.	TRBJ2-5
CASSSGIWPQHF	TGTGCCAGCAGCTCGGGAATCTGGCCCCAGCATTTT	TRBV5-6	once	.	TRBJ1-5
CASSYALGTSGSRFYNEQFF	TGTGCCAGCAGTTACGCCCTGGGGACTAGCGGGAGTAGGTTCTACAATGAGCAGTTCTTC	TRBV6-2/TRBV6-3	.	TRBD2	TRBJ2-1
CASIFGTGRHGNTIYF	TGTGCCAGCATTTTCGGGACAGGGAGACATGGAAACACCATATATTTT	TRBV27	few	TRBD1	TRBJ1-3
CASSTGPWGPYEQYF	TGTGCCAGCAGCACCGGGCCGTGGGGCCCCTACGAGCAGTACTTC	TRBV3-1	.	.	TRBJ2-7
CASSQVYGRQTQYF	TGTGCCAGCAGCCAGGTCTATGGGAGGCAGACCCAGTACTTC	TRBV11-2	many	.	TRBJ2-5
CASSQDNANTVELFF	TGTGCCAGCAGTCAGGACAACGCGAACACCGTTGAGCTGTTTTTT	TRBV28	.	.	TRBJ2-2
CASSLTSGQETQYF	TGTGCCAGCAGCCTTACTAGCGGCCAAGAGACCCAGTACTTC	TRBV11-2	many	TRBD2	TRBJ2-5
CASSILPGNYNSPLHF	TGTGCCAGCAGCATATTACCGGGAAACTATAATTCACCCCTCCACTTT	TRBV5-5	many	.	TRBJ1-6
CSARGLRSGRGFGETQYF	TGCAGTGCTAGAGGCCTTAGGAGCGGGAGGGGATTTGGAGAGACCCAGTACTTC	TRBV20-1	few	TRBD2	TRBJ2-5
CASSLPDRVYGYTF	TGTGCCAGCAGTCTACCCGACAGGGTCTATGGCTACACCTTC	TRBV28	many	TRBD1	TRBJ1-2
CASSPTGDEQFF	TGCGCCAGCAGCCCCACGGGCGATGAGCAGTTCTTC	TRBV4-1	many	.	TRBJ2-1
CASSSGTLTDTQYF	TGTGCCAGCAGCTCCGGGACCCTCACAGATACGCAGTATTTT	TRBV14	.	.	TRBJ2-3
CASSPIWQGRDTEAFF	TGTGCCAGCAGCCCAATATGGCAGGGCAGAGACACTGAAGCTTTCTTT	TRBV11-2	many	.	TRBJ1-1
CASSPGTGSGANVLTF	TGTGCCAGCAGTCCGGGGACGGGCTCTGGGGCCAACGTCCTGACTTTC	TRBV28	many	.	TRBJ2-6
CASTEDTLRNGYTF	TGCGCCAGCACCGAGGATACCCTCCGCAACGGCTACACCTTC	TRBV5-1	many	.	TRBJ1-2
CAWSVGDTQYF	TGTGCCTGGAGTGTGGGGGATACGCAGTATTTT	TRBV30	many	.	TRBJ2-3
CASSPARDYGYTF	TGTGCCAGCTCCCCTGCCAGGGACTATGGCTACACCTTC	TRBV18	many	.	TRBJ1-2
CASSLEVCAYNEQFF	TGTGCCAGCAGCTTAGAAGTATGTGCTTACAATGAGCAGTTCTTC	TRBV11-2	.	.	TRBJ2-1
CASSYQGPVDNEQFF	TGTGCCAGCAGTTATCAGGGGCCAGTGGACAATGAGCAGTTCTTC	TRBV6-2/TRBV6-3	many	.	TRBJ2-1
CASRAPDISNTEAFF	TGTGCCAGCAGGGCCCCGGACATATCGAACACTGAAGCTTTCTTT	TRBV6-1	many	.	TRBJ1-1
CASRHRGWDEQYF	TGTGCCAGTAGACACAGGGGTTGGGACGAGCAGTACTTC	TRBV19	.	TRBD1	TRBJ2-7
CASSGGQGGSGNTIYF	TGTGCCAGCAGTGGAGGACAGGGAGGTTCTGGAAACACCATATATTTT	TRBV2	many	TRBD1	TRBJ1-3
CSARVLREVGGQFF	TGCAGTGCTAGGGTTTTGCGGGAAGTTGGGGGGCAGTTCTTC	TRBV20-1	.	.	TRBJ2-1
CASSRDDTGSTLYEQYF	TGCGCCAGCAGCCGAGACGACACAGGTTCCACTCTGTACGAGCAGTACTTC	TRBV4-3	.	.	TRBJ2-7
CASSLGGLAYNEQFF	TGTGCCAGCAGCTTAGGGGGATTGGCCTACAATGAGCAGTTCTTC	TRBV7-9	many	.	TRBJ2-1
CASSPRSRTDTQYF	TGTGCCAGCAGCCCGCGGTCCCGCACAGATACGCAGTATTTT	TRBV11-2	.	.	TRBJ2-3
CSAQTGNYEQYF	TGCAGTGCTCAGACAGGGAACTACGAGCAGTACTTC	TRBV20-1	once	TRBD1	TRBJ2-7
CASSLSDNYGYTF	TGCGCCAGCAGCCTATCAGATAACTATGGCTACACCTTC	TRBV5-1	many	.	TRBJ1-2
CASSLSGNRGLLNYGHTF	TGTGCCAGCAGTTTATCAGGGAACAGAGGCCTATTAAACTATGGCCACACCTTC	TRBV27	few	.	TRBJ1-2
CASSISWISYNGQFF	TGTGCCAGCAGCATATCGTGGATCTCCTACAATGGGCAGTTCTTC	TRBV12-3/TRBV12-4	few	.	TRBJ2-1
CASSGIAEQFF	TGTGCCAGCAGCGGGATAGCAGAGCAGTTCTTC	TRBV9	many	.	TRBJ2-1
CSARRGSSYNEQFF	TGCAGTGCTAGAAGGGGATCCTCCTACAATGAGCAGTTCTTC	TRBV20-1	many	.	TRBJ2-1
CASRLGQGAGEQYF	TGTGCCAGTAGATTGGGACAGGGGGCTGGGGAGCAGTACTTC	TRBV19	many	TRBD1	TRBJ2-7
CASSQGLESSEQYF	TGTGCCAGCAGCCAAGGCCTAGAATCTTCCGAGCAGTACTTC	TRBV4-2	once	.	TRBJ2-7
CASEAGAGYNEQFF	TGTGCTAGTGAAGCGGGAGCGGGGTACAATGAGCAGTTCTTC	TRBV12-5	.	TRBD2	TRBJ2-1
CASSIGTSGYNEQFF	TGTGCCAGTAGTATTGGGACTAGCGGATACAATGAGCAGTTCTTC	TRBV19	few	TRBD2	TRBJ2-1
CASSPTGYTEAFF	TGTGCCAGTAGTCCTACCGGGTACACTGAAGCTTTCTTT	TRBV19	many	.	TRBJ1-1
CASSLPGGAFGYTF	TGTGCCAGCAGCCTACCGGGGGGGGCGTTTGGCTACACCTTC	TRBV7-9	many	.	TRBJ1-2
CASSPGTGWGYTF	TGTGCCAGCAGCCCTGGGACAGGCTGGGGCTACACCTTC	TRBV5-6	many	TRBD1	TRBJ1-2
CASSLWWNSYNEQFF	TGTGCCAGCAGTTTGTGGTGGAACTCCTACAATGAGCAGTTCTTC	TRBV27	few	.	TRBJ2-1
CASSQFQVSFDNEQFF	TGCGCCAGCAGCCAGTTCCAGGTGTCCTTTGACAATGAGCAGTTCTTC	TRBV4-1	few	.	TRBJ2-1
CASSPDKDTEAFF	TGTGCCAGCAGCCCGGACAAGGACACTGAAGCTTTCTTT	TRBV5-4	.	.	TRBJ1-1
CASSPAGYETQYF	TGTGCCAGCTCACCGGCGGGGTATGAGACCCAGTACTTC	TRBV18	.	.	TRBJ2-5
CASSLTLAGGRGETQYF	TGTGCCAGCAGCTTAACACTAGCGGGAGGGCGCGGGGAGACCCAGTACTTC	TRBV7-6	.	TRBD2	TRBJ2-5
CASSAGPGPMGETQYF	TGCGCCAGCAGTGCTGGGCCGGGTCCGATGGGAGAGACCCAGTACTTC	TRBV10-2	many	.	TRBJ2-5
CAISESELAGGNNEQFF	TGTGCCATCAGTGAGTCGGAACTAGCGGGAGGCAACAATGAGCAGTTCTTC	TRBV10-3	many	TRBD2	TRBJ2-1
CASSSETGGLSYYGYTF	TGTGCCAGCAGCTCGGAAACAGGGGGCCTTTCATATTATGGCTACACCTTC	TRBV7-2	many	TRBD1	TRBJ1-2
CASSFGPGRDDTHYF	TGTGCCAGCAGCTTTGGTCCCGGGAGGGACGATACGCATTATTTT	TRBV5-6	.	TRBD2	TRBJ2-3
CASSQYYEQYF	TGTGCCAGCAGCCAATACTACGAGCAGTACTTC	TRBV14	many	.	TRBJ2-7
CASSSNSPLHF	TGTGCCAGCAGTTCCAATTCACCCCTCCACTTT	TRBV12-3/TRBV12-4	medium-sized	.	TRBJ1-6